This TCR beta chain was captured in a study of graft-versus-host responses after intestinal transplantation. Study context: Multivisceral, liver-intestinal, or isolated intestinal transplants were performed in recipients. Recipients uniformly received anti-thymocyte globulin induction, followed by tacrolimus and steroids for 3 to 4 years.

TCRdb's copy holds only in-frame clones and misses some; the assay was immunoSEQ multiplex PCR. In the table there are around 40,000 clones, over 80% of which are singletons. Germline V gene sequence: CDR1 SQVTM, CDR2 ANQGSEA. Trimming removed 4 bases at V and 3 bases at J, with 4 bases between. The CDR3 sequence is 11 residues long. Specimen: PBMCs, collected about 1,000 days after transplant. The origin of this receptor is a human patient who received an intestinal transplant, so some T cells may come from the graft donor. The rearrangement joins TRBV29-1 to TRBJ2-1; D remains unclear. CDR3: CSVVFYNEQFF. DNA of the CDR3: TGCAGCGTTGTGTTCTACAATGAGCAGTTCTTC.